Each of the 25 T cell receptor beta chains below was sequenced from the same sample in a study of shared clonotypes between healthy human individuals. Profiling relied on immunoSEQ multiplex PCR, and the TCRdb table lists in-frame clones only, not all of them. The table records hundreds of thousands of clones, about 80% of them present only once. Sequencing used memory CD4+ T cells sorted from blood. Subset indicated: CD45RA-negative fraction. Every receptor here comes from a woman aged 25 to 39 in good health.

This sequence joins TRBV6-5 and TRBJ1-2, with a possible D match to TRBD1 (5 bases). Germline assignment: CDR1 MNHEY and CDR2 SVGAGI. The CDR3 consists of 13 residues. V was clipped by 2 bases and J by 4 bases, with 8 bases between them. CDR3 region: CASSYQGPYGYTF. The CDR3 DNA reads TGTGCCAGCAGTTACCAGGGCCCCTATGGCTACACCTTC.

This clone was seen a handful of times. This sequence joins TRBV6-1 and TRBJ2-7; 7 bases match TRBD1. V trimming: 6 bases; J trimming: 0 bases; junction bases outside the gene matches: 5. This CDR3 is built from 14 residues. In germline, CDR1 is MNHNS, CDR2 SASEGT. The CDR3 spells CASRMTGSSYEQYF. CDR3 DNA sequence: TGTGCCAGCAGAATGACAGGGAGCTCCTACGAGCAGTACTTC.

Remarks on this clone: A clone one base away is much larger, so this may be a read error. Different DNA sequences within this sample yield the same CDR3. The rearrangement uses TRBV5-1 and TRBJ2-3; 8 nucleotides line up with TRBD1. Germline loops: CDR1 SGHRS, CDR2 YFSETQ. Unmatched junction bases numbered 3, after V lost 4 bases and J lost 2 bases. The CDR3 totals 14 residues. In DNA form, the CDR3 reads TGCGCCAGCAGCCCGGGACAGGACACAGATACGCAGTATTTT. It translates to CASSPGQDTDTQYF.

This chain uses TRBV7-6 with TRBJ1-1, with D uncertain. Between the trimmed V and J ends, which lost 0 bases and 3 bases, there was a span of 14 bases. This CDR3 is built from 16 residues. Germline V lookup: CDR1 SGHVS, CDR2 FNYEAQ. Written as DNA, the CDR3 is TGTGCCAGCAGCTTAGCGCGGGGAGGGATATACACTGAAGCTTTCTTT. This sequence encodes CASSLARGGIYTEAFF.

In DNA, the CDR3 is TGCGCCAGCAGCCAGGTGTTCGGGCGGCACACCTTC. Translated: CASSQVFGRHTF. The rearrangement uses TRBV4-1 and TRBJ1-2; no definite D call. In germline, CDR1 is MGHRA, CDR2 YSYEKL. The CDR3 is 12 amino acids. Trimming removed 3 bases from V and 12 bases from J, with 14 bases in between.

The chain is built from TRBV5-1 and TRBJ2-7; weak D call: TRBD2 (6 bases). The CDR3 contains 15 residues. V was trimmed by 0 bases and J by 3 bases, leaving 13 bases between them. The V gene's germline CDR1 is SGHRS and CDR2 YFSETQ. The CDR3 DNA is TGCGCCAGCAGCTTGGCCCCGGGAGCCAACTACGAGCAGTACTTC. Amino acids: CASSLAPGANYEQYF.

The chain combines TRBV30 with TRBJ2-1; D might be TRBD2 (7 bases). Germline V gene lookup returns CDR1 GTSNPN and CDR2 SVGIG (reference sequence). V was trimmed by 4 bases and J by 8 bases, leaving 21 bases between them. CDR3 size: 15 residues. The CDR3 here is CAWTLAGAGVHEQFF. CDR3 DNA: TGTGCCTGGACCCTCGCGGGGGCGGGAGTACATGAGCAGTTCTTC.

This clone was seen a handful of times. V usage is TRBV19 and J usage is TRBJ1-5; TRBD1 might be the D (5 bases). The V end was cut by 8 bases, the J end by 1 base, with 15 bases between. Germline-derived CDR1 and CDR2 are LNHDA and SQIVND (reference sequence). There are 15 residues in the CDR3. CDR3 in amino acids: CASSPTARSNQPQHF. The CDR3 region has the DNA TGTGCCAGTTCCCCGACAGCTAGGAGCAATCAGCCCCAGCATTTT. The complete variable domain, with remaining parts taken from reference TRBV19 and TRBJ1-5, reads DGGITQSPKYLFRKEGQNVTLSCEQNLNHDAMYWYRQDPGQGLRLIYYSQIVNDFQKGDIAEGYSVSREKKESFPLTVTSAQKNPTAFYLCASSPTARSNQPQHFGDGTRLSIL.

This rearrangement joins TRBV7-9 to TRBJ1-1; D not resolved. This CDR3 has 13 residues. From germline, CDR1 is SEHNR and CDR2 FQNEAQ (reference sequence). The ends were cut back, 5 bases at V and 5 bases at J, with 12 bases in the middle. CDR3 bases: TGTGCCAGCAGCGCCCAAAAGGAGACTGAAGCTTTCTTT. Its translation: CASSAQKETEAFF.

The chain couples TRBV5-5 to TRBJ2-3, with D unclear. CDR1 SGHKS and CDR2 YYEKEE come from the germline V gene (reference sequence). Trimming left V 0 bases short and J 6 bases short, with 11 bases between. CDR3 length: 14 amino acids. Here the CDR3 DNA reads TGTGCCAGCAGCTTGGCTCTGGCGTCGGATACGCAGTATTTT. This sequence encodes CASSLALASDTQYF. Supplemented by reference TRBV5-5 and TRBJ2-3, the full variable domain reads DAGVTQSPTHLIKTRGQQVTLRCSPISGHKSVSWYQQVLGQGPQFIFQYYEKEERGRGNFPDRFSARQFPNYSSELNVNALLLGDSALYLCASSLALASDTQYFGPGTRLTVL.

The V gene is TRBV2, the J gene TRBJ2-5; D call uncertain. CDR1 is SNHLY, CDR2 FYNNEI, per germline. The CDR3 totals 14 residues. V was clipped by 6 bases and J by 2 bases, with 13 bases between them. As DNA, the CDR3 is TGTGCCAGCAGGAGGCCAGGACGGCAAGAGACCCAGTACTTC. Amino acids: CASRRPGRQETQYF.

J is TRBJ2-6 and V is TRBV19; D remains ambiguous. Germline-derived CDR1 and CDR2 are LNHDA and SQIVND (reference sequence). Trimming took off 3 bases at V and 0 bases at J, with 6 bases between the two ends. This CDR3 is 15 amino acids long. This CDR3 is CASSILTSGANVLTF. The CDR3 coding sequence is TGTGCCAGTAGTATTCTAACCTCTGGGGCCAACGTCCTGACTTTC. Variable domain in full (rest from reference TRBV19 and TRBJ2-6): DGGITQSPKYLFRKEGQNVTLSCEQNLNHDAMYWYRQDPGQGLRLIYYSQIVNDFQKGDIAEGYSVSREKKESFPLTVTSAQKNPTAFYLCASSILTSGANVLTFGAGSRLTVL.

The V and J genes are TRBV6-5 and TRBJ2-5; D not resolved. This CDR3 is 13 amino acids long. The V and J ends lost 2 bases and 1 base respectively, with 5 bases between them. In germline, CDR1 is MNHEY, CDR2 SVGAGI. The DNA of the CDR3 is TGTGCCAGCAGTTACGAGGTCCAAGAGACCCAGTACTTC. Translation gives CASSYEVQETQYF.

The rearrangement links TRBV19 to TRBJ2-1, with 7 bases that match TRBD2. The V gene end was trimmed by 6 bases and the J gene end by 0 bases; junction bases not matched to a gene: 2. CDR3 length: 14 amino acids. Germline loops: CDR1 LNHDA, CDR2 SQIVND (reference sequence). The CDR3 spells CASRSGGSYNEQFF. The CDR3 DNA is TGTGCCAGTAGGTCGGGAGGCTCCTACAATGAGCAGTTCTTC.

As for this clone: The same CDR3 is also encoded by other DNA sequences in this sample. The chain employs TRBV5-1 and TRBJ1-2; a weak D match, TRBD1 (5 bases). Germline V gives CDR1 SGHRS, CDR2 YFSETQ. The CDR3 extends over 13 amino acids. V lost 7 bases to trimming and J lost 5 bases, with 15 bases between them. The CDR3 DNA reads TGCGCCAGCCGGGACGACGAAGGGTATGGCTACACCTTC. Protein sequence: CASRDDEGYGYTF.

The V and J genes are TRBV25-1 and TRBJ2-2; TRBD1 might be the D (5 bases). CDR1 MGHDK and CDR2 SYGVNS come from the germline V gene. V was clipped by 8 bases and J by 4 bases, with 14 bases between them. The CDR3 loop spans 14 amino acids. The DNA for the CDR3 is TGTGCCAGCGGATCAGGGTCGGGCACCGGGGAGCTGTTTTTT. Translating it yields CASGSGSGTGELFF.

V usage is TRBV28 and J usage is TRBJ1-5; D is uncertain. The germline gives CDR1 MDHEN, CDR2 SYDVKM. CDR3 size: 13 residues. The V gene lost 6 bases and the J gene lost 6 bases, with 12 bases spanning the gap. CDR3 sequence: CASSLGQSQPQHF. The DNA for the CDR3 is TGTGCCAGCAGCCTCGGCCAGTCTCAGCCCCAGCATTTT.

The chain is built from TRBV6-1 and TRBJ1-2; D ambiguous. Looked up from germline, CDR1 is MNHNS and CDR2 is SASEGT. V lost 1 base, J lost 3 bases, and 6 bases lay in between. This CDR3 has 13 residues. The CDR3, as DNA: TGTGCCAGCAGTGAAGGCGAACACTATGGCTACACCTTC. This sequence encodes CASSEGEHYGYTF.

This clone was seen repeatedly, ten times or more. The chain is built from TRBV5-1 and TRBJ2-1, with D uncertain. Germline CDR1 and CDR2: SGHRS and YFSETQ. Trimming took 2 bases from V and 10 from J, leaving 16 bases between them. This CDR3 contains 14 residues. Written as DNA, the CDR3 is TGCGCCAGCAGCTTCGATGAGGCATCCTGGGAGCAGTTCTTC. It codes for CASSFDEASWEQFF.

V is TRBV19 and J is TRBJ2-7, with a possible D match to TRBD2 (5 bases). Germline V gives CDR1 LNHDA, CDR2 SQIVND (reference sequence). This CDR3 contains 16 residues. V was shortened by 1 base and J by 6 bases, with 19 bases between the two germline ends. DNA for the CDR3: TGTGCCAGTAGTATAGTCGCTAGCCAGGATTACGCCGAGCAGTACTTC. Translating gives CASSIVASQDYAEQYF.

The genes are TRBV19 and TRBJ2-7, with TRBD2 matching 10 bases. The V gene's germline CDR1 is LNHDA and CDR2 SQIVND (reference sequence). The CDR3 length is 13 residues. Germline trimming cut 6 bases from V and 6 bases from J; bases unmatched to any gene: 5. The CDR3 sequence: CASSSGRETEQYF. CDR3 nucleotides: TGTGCCAGTAGCAGCGGGAGGGAAACCGAGCAGTACTTC.

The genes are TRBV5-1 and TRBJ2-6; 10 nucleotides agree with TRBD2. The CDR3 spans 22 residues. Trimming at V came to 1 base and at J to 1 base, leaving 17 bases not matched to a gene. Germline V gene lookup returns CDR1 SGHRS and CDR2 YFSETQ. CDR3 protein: CASSLPGQGGLAEPSGANVLTF. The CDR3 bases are TGCGCCAGCAGCTTGCCAGGACAGGGCGGACTAGCGGAACCGTCTGGGGCCAACGTCCTGACTTTC.

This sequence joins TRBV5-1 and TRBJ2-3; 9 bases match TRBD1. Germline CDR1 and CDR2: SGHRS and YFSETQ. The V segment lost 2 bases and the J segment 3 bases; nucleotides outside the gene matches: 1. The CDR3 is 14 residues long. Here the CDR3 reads CASSLQGATDTQYF. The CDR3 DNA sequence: TGCGCCAGCAGCTTACAGGGGGCAACAGATACGCAGTATTTT.

In DNA form, the CDR3 reads TGTGCCAGCAGTTCCCTTGCGGGGTATAACTATGGCTACACCTTC. Encoded protein: CASSSLAGYNYGYTF. The chain carries TRBV28 and TRBJ1-2, with D uncertain. The CDR3 sequence is 15 residues long. The V end lost 4 bases, the J end lost 1 base, and 13 bases lay between the germline ends. The germline CDR1 and CDR2 sequences are MDHEN and SYDVKM.

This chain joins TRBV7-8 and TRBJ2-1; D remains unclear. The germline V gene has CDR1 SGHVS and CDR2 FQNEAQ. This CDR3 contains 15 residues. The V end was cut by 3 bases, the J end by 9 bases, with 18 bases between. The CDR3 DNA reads TGTGCCAGCAGCTTTCAGACCCCCCTCCCCAGTGAGCAGTTCTTC. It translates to CASSFQTPLPSEQFF.